This T cell receptor (beta chain) was identified during a study of T cell responses to AZD1222 COVID-19 vaccine. Study results and limitations: With two AZD1222 doses given, Spike-specific TCR breadth and depth both rose.

Here immunoSEQ multiplex PCR was the method, and the copy in TCRdb shows in-frame clones only, minus some. Altogether 150,000 to 200,000 clones are present, under 95% being singletons, with the ten largest covering around 1.3%. CDR3 length: 16 residues. V was pared by 6 bases and J by 3 bases, with 18 bases between. Germline CDR1 MNHEY, CDR2 SVGEGT. A note on this clone: Antigen: not known.

The receptor's source is an adult who received the AZD1222 COVID-19 vaccine. The input for sequencing was peripheral blood, taken 28 days after the second AZD1222 dose. This sequence joins TRBV6-2 or TRBV6-3 and TRBJ2-1, with D possibly being TRBD1 (6 bases). In DNA, the CDR3 is TGTGCCAGCAGCGAGCCTTCGGACAGTTTCTACAATGAGCAGTTCTTC. It encodes CASSEPSDSFYNEQFF.